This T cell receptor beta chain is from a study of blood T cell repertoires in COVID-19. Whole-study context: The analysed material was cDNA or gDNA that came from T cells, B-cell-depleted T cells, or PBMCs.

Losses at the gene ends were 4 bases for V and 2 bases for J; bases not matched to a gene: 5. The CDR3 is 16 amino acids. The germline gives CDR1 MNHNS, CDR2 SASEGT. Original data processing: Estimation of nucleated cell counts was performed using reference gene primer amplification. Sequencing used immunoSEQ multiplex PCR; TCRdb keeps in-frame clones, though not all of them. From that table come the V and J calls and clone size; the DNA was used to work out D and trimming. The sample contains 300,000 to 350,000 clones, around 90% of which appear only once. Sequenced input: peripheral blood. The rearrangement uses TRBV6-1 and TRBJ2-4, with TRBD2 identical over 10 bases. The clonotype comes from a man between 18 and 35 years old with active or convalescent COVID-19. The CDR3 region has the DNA TGTGCCAGCAGTGCCCTAGCGGGAGTAACCAAAAACATTCAGTACTTC. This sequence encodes CASSALAGVTKNIQYF.